A single sample is the source of the 28 T cell receptor beta chains below, sequenced in a study of shared clonotypes between healthy human individuals. Sequencing was performed with immunoSEQ multiplex PCR; in TCRdb, only in-frame clones are kept and a portion is missing. The sample has about 510,000 clones; 79% are singletons. Specimen: PBMCs. Receptors were obtained from a woman aged 40 to 49 in good health. Some clones in this sample may be carry-over from other donors' samples.

The rearrangement joins TRBV6-1 to TRBJ2-1, with 11 bases aligning to TRBD2. Germline V CDR1 and CDR2: MNHNS, SASEGT. After removal of 6 bases from V and 4 bases from J, the junction contained 5 bases not matched to a gene. The CDR3 contains 15 residues. CDR3 DNA sequence: TGTGCCAGCAGCAAGGGACTAGCGGCTTACAATGAGCAGTTCTTC. Amino acid sequence: CASSKGLAAYNEQFF.

The rearrangement uses TRBV30 and TRBJ2-3; either TRBD1 or TRBD2 may fit D (7 bases each). Germline lookup yields CDR1 GTSNPN and CDR2 SVGIG (reference sequence). Trimming stripped 7 bases from V and 4 bases from J, with 12 bases between. The CDR3 has 12 residues. This chain's CDR3 is CASSGGADTQYF. CDR3 DNA: TGTGCCTCCTCAGGGGGGGCAGATACGCAGTATTTT.

The chain uses TRBV4-1 and TRBJ2-7; the match to TRBD2 covers 13 bases. Germline V gene lookup returns CDR1 MGHRA and CDR2 YSYEKL. With 0 bases clipped from V and 3 bases from J, the junction kept 2 bases outside the gene matches. This CDR3 spans 16 amino acids. The CDR3 DNA reads TGCGCCAGCAGCCAAGAAGGGACTAGCGGGAACTACGAGCAGTACTTC. Translating gives CASSQEGTSGNYEQYF.

This clone was seen a handful of times. V is TRBV7-9 and J is TRBJ2-7; D unclear. V was trimmed by 4 bases and J by 0 bases, leaving 19 bases between them. This CDR3 spans 17 amino acids. The germline gives CDR1 SEHNR, CDR2 FQNEAQ (reference sequence). CDR3 nucleotides: TGTGCCAGCAGCTCAGATAGGCTGATGCAGGACTCCTACGAGCAGTACTTC. It codes for CASSSDRLMQDSYEQYF.

The rearrangement joins TRBV7-8 to TRBJ2-2; TRBD2 aligns across 7 bases. The CDR3 is made up of 13 amino acids. Germline V gene data show CDR1 as SGHVS and CDR2 as FQNEAQ. The J segment lost 7 bases and the V segment lost 6 bases, leaving 5 bases of the junction unmatched. In nucleotides, the CDR3 is TGTGCCAGCAGATTGACGGGGGGCGGGGAGCTGTTTTTT. Protein: CASRLTGGGELFF.

The chain joins TRBV11-2 to TRBJ2-2; a weak D match, TRBD2 (5 bases). The CDR3 contains 16 residues. Germline V lookup: CDR1 SGHAT, CDR2 FQNNGV. The V end was cut by 2 bases, the J end by 6 bases, with 16 bases between. In DNA form, the CDR3 reads TGTGCCAGCAGCTTAATCGGCGGTAGCGTGCCCGGGGAGCTGTTTTTT. Translation gives CASSLIGGSVPGELFF.

J is TRBJ1-2 and V is TRBV27, with TRBD1 identical over 9 bases. The trim removed 4 bases at V and 6 bases at J, leaving 6 bases unmatched. CDR3 size: 14 residues. Per germline, CDR1 MNHEY and CDR2 SMNVEV (reference sequence). CDR3 in DNA: TGTGCCAGCAGTTCACAACAGGGGGCGGATGGCTACACCTTC. Amino acids: CASSSQQGADGYTF.

This chain uses TRBV5-4 with TRBJ1-2; D not certain. V lost 4 bases to trimming and J lost 4 bases, with 20 bases between them. CDR3 length: 16 amino acids. CDR1 is SGHNT, CDR2 YYREEE, per germline (reference sequence). CDR3 in DNA: TGTGCCAGCAGCCCCTTCGGACGGACGTGGAGCTATGGCTACACCTTC. This encodes CASSPFGRTWSYGYTF.

This chain links TRBV5-1 with TRBJ2-3, with 8 bases identical to TRBD2. J was trimmed by 4 bases and V by 1 base; bases with no gene match: 11. The CDR3 spans 17 residues. CDR1 is SGHRS, CDR2 YFSETQ, per germline. The CDR3 is CASSLLSGGRRADTQYF. CDR3 DNA sequence: TGCGCCAGCAGCTTGCTCTCGGGAGGGCGAAGAGCAGATACGCAGTATTTT.

This clone was picked up one time. The chain recombines TRBV7-9 with TRBJ2-1; 9 bases align to TRBD2. The CDR3 sequence is 17 residues long. V gave up 0 bases and J gave up 3 bases; unmatched junction bases: 6. Germline V lookup: CDR1 SEHNR, CDR2 FQNEAQ (reference sequence). Here the CDR3 reads CASSLAAGGGNYNEQFF. CDR3 coding DNA: TGTGCCAGCAGCTTAGCGGCGGGAGGGGGCAACTACAATGAGCAGTTCTTC.

This clone is a singleton in its sample. The chain carries TRBV6-1 and TRBJ2-7; the D gene is possibly TRBD1 (6 bases). Germline CDR1 MNHNS, CDR2 SASEGT. This CDR3 contains 14 residues. With 7 bases removed from V and 3 bases from J, the gap between germline ends came to 16 bases. The CDR3 is CASNPSQGFYEQYF. The CDR3 DNA follows: TGTGCCAGCAATCCCTCACAGGGTTTCTACGAGCAGTACTTC.

The gene calls are TRBV15 and TRBJ1-4, with D possibly matching TRBD1 (5 bases). CDR3 length: 15 residues. V lost 0 bases to trimming and J lost 6 bases, with 11 bases between them. The germline gives CDR1 LNHNV, CDR2 YYDKDF (reference sequence). This CDR3 reads CATSRDIGEDEKLFF. CDR3 sequence (DNA): TGTGCCACCAGCAGAGATATAGGGGAGGATGAAAAACTGTTTTTT. Filled out from reference TRBV15 and TRBJ1-4, the complete variable domain reads DAMVIQNPRYQVTQFGKPVTLSCSQTLNHNVMYWYQQKSSQAPKLLFHYYDKDFNNEADTPDNFQSRRPNTSFCFLDIRSPGLGDTAMYLCATSRDIGEDEKLFFGSGTQLSVL.

This clone was observed a single time. V usage is TRBV7-2 and J usage is TRBJ2-1, with TRBD2 matching 12 bases. CDR3 length: 16 amino acids. The V and J ends lost 1 base and 8 bases, in that order; junction bases with no gene match: 6. Germline CDR1 is SGHTA and CDR2 is FQGNSA. The DNA for the CDR3 is TGTGCCAGCAGCTTAGAATCGACTAGCGGGAGCTATGAGCAGTTCTTC. This codes for CASSLESTSGSYEQFF. Looking up the rest from reference TRBV7-2 and TRBJ2-1 gives the full variable domain: GAGVSQSPSNKVTEKGKDVELRCDPISGHTALYWYRQSLGQGLEFLIYFQGNSAPDKSGLPSDRFSAERTGGSVSTLTIQRTQQEDSAVYLCASSLESTSGSYEQFFGPGTRLTVL.

V gene TRBV2 combines with J gene TRBJ1-2; D remains ambiguous. The V gene's germline CDR1 is SNHLY and CDR2 FYNNEI. This CDR3 is built from 13 residues. V lost 1 base, J lost 3 bases, and 6 bases lay in between. The CDR3 DNA reads TGTGCCAGCAGTGAAGGGCAGGACTATGGCTACACCTTC. Encoded protein: CASSEGQDYGYTF.

V and J are TRBV4-2 and TRBJ2-3; D is perhaps TRBD2 (5 bases). Per the germline V gene, CDR1 is LGHNA and CDR2 is YNFKEQ. V was pared by 2 bases and J by 1 base, with 19 bases between. CDR3 length: 18 amino acids. Here the CDR3 reads CASSQLGSSGLGTDTQYF. In DNA, the CDR3 is TGTGCCAGCAGCCAACTTGGCTCCAGCGGCCTTGGCACAGATACGCAGTATTTT.

The table lists this clone with a few counts. The rearrangement uses TRBV9 and TRBJ2-2, with TRBD2 as a possible D gene (6 bases). CDR1 SGDLS and CDR2 YYNGEE come from the germline V gene. CDR3 length equals 15 residues. V was pared by 0 bases and J by 6 bases, with 12 bases between. The CDR3 coding sequence is TGTGCCAGCAGCGTAGGGAGGGCCGCTCCCGGGGAGCTGTTTTTT. Residues: CASSVGRAAPGELFF.

The chain employs TRBV4-3 and TRBJ2-1, with D unclear. In germline, CDR1 is LGHNA, CDR2 YSLEER. V lost 2 bases and J 3 bases, leaving 14 bases between the germline ends. The CDR3 consists of 16 residues. The CDR3 region is CASSQWEGSGYNEQFF. CDR3 DNA: TGCGCCAGCAGCCAATGGGAAGGGTCAGGCTACAATGAGCAGTTCTTC.

The J gene is TRBJ2-3, the V gene TRBV5-6, with 8 bases lining up with TRBD2. The germline gives CDR1 SGHDT, CDR2 YYEEEE. The CDR3 has 15 amino acids. The ends lost 5 bases at V and 6 bases at J; junction bases unmatched: 11. CDR3 amino acids: CASSPAGVSADTQYF. DNA of the CDR3: TGTGCCAGCAGTCCAGCGGGAGTTTCCGCTGATACGCAGTATTTT.

V gene TRBV28 combines with J gene TRBJ2-7, with D tentatively TRBD2 (6 bases). Trimming shortened V by 7 bases and J by 7 bases, and 14 bases separated the two germline ends. The CDR3 is 12 amino acids. CDR1 and CDR2 from the germline V gene are MDHEN and SYDVKM. The CDR3 reads CASTRDLPEQYF. Written as DNA, the CDR3 is TGTGCCAGCACCCGGGACTTGCCTGAGCAGTACTTC.

Comments on this clone: Mismatch with germline at one junction end may stem from a read error. This chain joins TRBV7-7 and TRBJ2-2, with TRBD2 matching 7 bases. Germline loops: CDR1 SSHAT, CDR2 FNYEAQ (reference sequence). This CDR3 has 16 residues. The chain's CDR3 is CASSSTSWGNTGELFF. In DNA, the CDR3 is TGTGCTAGCAGCTCGACTAGCTGGGGGAACACCGGGGAGCTGTTTTTT.

The rearrangement uses TRBV25-1 and TRBJ2-7, with 7 nucleotides matching TRBD2. V lost 10 bases to trimming and J lost 3 bases; unmatched junction nucleotides: 21. Germline-derived CDR1 and CDR2 are MGHDK and SYGVNS. This CDR3 spans 17 amino acids. The CDR3 reads CATTRGGGGNRSYEQYF. The CDR3 DNA reads as TGTGCCACCACACGTGGGGGGGGAGGCAATCGCAGCTACGAGCAGTACTTC.

The chain couples TRBV18 to TRBJ2-1; 8 nucleotides agree with TRBD2. With V trimmed by 4 bases and J by 0 bases, 2 bases remained unmatched. Germline lookup yields CDR1 KGHSH and CDR2 LQKENI. The CDR3 is 15 amino acids. CDR3 nucleotide sequence: TGTGCCAGCTCACAAAGCGGGAGCTCCTACAATGAGCAGTTCTTC. Translation gives CASSQSGSSYNEQFF.

The chain carries TRBV7-6 and TRBJ2-1; 7 bases line up with TRBD1. Per germline, CDR1 SGHVS and CDR2 FNYEAQ. V dropped 5 bases and J dropped 5; count of bases not matched to a gene: 6. The CDR3 covers 14 residues. In nucleotides, the CDR3 is TGTGCCAGCAGCAGGGGGACAGCCAACAATGAGCAGTTCTTC. Translated, it gives CASSRGTANNEQFF.

In DNA form, the CDR3 reads TGCGCCAGCAGCCAAGATCCGCTAGCGGGAGGTTATGAGACCCAGTACTTC. It encodes CASSQDPLAGGYETQYF. The chain links TRBV4-1 to TRBJ2-5; TRBD2 matches 11 bases. With 0 bases clipped from V and 5 bases from J, the junction kept 8 bases outside the gene matches. Germline assignment: CDR1 MGHRA and CDR2 YSYEKL. The CDR3 runs 17 residues.

The chain carries TRBV2 and TRBJ1-5; D perhaps matches TRBD1 (5 bases). The CDR3 loop spans 14 amino acids. Germline CDR1 reads SNHLY; CDR2 reads FYNNEI. Between the trimmed V and J ends, which lost 3 bases and 6 bases, there was a span of 12 bases. For the CDR3, the DNA is TGTGCCAGCAGTGATGGCGGGGACGGTCAGCCCCAGCATTTT. Its protein product is CASSDGGDGQPQHF.

As concerns this clone: The junction and the germline gene differ at one end; a read error may be behind it. This chain connects TRBV7-2 to TRBJ1-2, with 10 positions matching TRBD1. CDR3 size: 15 residues. Germline V CDR1 and CDR2: SGHTA, FQGNSA. CDR3 sequence reads: CASSLDPGQGRVRIF. CDR3 sequence (DNA): TGTGCCAGCAGCTTAGACCCGGGACAGGGGAGGGTTCGGATTTTC.

The J gene is TRBJ2-5, the V gene TRBV7-8, with D hard to call. Germline V lookup: CDR1 SGHVS, CDR2 FQNEAQ. The CDR3 has 13 amino acids. Trimming shortened V by 5 bases and J by 2 bases, and 9 bases separated the two germline ends. In DNA, the CDR3 is TGTGCCAGCAGCCCGAGCCCTCAAGAGACCCAGTACTTC. Translating gives CASSPSPQETQYF.

This sequence joins TRBV27 and TRBJ1-2; the D gene is possibly TRBD1 (6 bases). Germline CDR1 and CDR2: MNHEY and SMNVEV (reference sequence). V gave up 5 bases and J gave up 4 bases, with 11 bases separating them. The CDR3 has 13 amino acids. CDR3 DNA sequence: TGTGCCAGCAGTGAACAGGGTATCTATGGCTACACCTTC. Encoded protein: CASSEQGIYGYTF.